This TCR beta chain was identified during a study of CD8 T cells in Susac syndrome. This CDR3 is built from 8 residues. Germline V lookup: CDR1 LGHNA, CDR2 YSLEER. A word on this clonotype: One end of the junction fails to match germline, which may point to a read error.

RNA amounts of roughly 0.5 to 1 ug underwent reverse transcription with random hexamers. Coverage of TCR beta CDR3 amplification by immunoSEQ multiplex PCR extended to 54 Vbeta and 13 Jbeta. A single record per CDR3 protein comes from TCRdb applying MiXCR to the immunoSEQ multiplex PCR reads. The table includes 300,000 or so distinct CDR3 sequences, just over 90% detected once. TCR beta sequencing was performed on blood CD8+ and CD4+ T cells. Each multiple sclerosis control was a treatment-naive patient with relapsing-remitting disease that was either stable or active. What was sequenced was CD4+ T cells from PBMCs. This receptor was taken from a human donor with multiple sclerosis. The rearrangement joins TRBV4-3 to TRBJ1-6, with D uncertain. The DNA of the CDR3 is TGCGCCAGCAGCCCTCGATCCTTT. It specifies CASSPRSF.